A selection of T cell receptor beta chains follows, all from one sample in a study of T cells after yellow fever vaccination. TCRdb reprocessed the 5' RACE reads with MiXCR, giving one entry per CDR3 protein. Altogether a few hundred thousand distinct CDR3 sequences are present, 6.5% to 8.5% being singletons, with the ten largest covering roughly 19%. The specimen comprised PBMCs, sampled roughly seven weeks after the first yellow fever vaccination. These receptors were collected from a man aged 18 to 30 who received the YFV17D yellow fever vaccine. Each CDR3 is given with its conserved first and last residue. D genes are given only for firm matches. Only some rows state a clone size, as once, few, many or a class for expanded clones.

J gene | D gene | clone size | V gene | CDR3 DNA | CDR3 protein
TRBJ2-1 | . | few | TRBV7-2 | TGTGCCAGCAGCTTACTGGGGGCTGGAGAGCAGTTCTTC | CASSLLGAGEQFF
TRBJ2-7 | TRBD1 | many | TRBV4-2 | TGTGCCAGCAGCCCGAGGGACAGTGACTACGAGGAGCAGTACTTC | CASSPRDSDYEEQYF
TRBJ1-2 | TRBD1 | . | TRBV5-4 | TGTGCCAGCAGCTGGACAGGGTCGAACTATGGCTACACCTTC | CASSWTGSNYGYTF
TRBJ2-2 | . | few | TRBV19 | TGTGCCAGTAGTCCAGGGACACATATGGGCGCCGGGGAGCTGTTTTTT | CASSPGTHMGAGELFF
TRBJ2-1 | TRBD2 | few | TRBV5-1 | TGCGCCACCGGGGGGGGCTCCTACAATGAGCAGTTCTTC | CATGGGSYNEQFF
TRBJ2-5 | . | few | TRBV24-1 | TGTGCCACCAGTGCAGCAAGTCAAGAGACCCAGTACTTC | CATSAASQETQYF
TRBJ1-3 | . | . | TRBV13 | TGTGCCAGCAGCTTCAAAGCCGGGATCGGCTCTGGAAACACCATATATTTT | CASSFKAGIGSGNTIYF
TRBJ1-2 | . | . | TRBV7-2 | TGTGCCAGCAGCCCGACCCCCTATGGCTACACCTTC | CASSPTPYGYTF
TRBJ1-1 | . | . | TRBV6-2/TRBV6-3 | TGTGCCAGCAGTTACGTGGGCCCGAACACTGAAGCTTTCTTT | CASSYVGPNTEAFF
TRBJ2-1 | . | . | TRBV10-3 | TGTGCCATCAGACGGACGGACCACAATGAGCAGTTCTTC | CAIRRTDHNEQFF
TRBJ2-1 | TRBD2 | . | TRBV5-6 | TGTGCCGCGAGGACTAGCGGGGGTTCCAATGAGCAGTTCTTC | CAARTSGGSNEQFF
TRBJ2-2 | TRBD2 | . | TRBV11-2 | TGTGCCTCCAGATCGCGGCTAGCGGGCATGGTCGGGGAGCTGTTTTTT | CASRSRLAGMVGELFF
TRBJ1-2 | . | . | TRBV30 | TGTGCCTGGAGTGTACAGGGACGTAACTATGGCTACACCTTC | CAWSVQGRNYGYTF
TRBJ2-5 | . | few | TRBV6-5 | TGTGCCAGCAGTTCCGGGGGGCATGAGACCCAGTACTTC | CASSSGGHETQYF
TRBJ1-1 | . | many | TRBV5-5 | TGTGCCAGCAGTAGCCCGACGGACAGAGCCAACACTGAAGCTTTCTTT | CASSSPTDRANTEAFF
TRBJ1-5 | TRBD1 | many | TRBV20-1 | TGCAGTGCTAGAGAGGGCGGGACAGGGGGTCAGCCCCAGCATTTT | CSAREGGTGGQPQHF
TRBJ2-7 | . | many | TRBV9 | TGTGCCAGCAGCCCAGACAGATACTCCTACGAGCAGTACTTC | CASSPDRYSYEQYF
TRBJ2-1 | TRBD2 | many | TRBV20-1 | TGCAGTGCTACAATTAGTCCTAAAGTAGCGGGGTGGTACAATGAGCAGTTCTTC | CSATISPKVAGWYNEQFF
TRBJ2-7 | . | many | TRBV20-1 | TGCAGTGCTCGACCTGGGACATCCTCCTACGAGCAGTACTTC | CSARPGTSSYEQYF
TRBJ1-1 | . | . | TRBV2 | TGTGCCAGCAGTGAATCCAGCAACATGAACACTGAAGCTTTCTTT | CASSESSNMNTEAFF
TRBJ2-3 | . | few | TRBV7-2 | TGTGCCAGCAGCTCCAAGACGGGCACAGATACGCAGTATTTT | CASSSKTGTDTQYF
TRBJ2-1 | TRBD2 | few | TRBV4-1 | TGCGCCAGCACTAGCGGGGGAGGCAATGAGCAGTTCTTC | CASTSGGGNEQFF
TRBJ2-7 | . | few | TRBV6-1 | TGTGCCAGCAGGGGCAACAGGTTCTCCTACGAGCAGTACTTC | CASRGNRFSYEQYF
TRBJ2-5 | TRBD1 | few | TRBV10-3 | TGTGCCATCAGTCCCTCCGGGACAGGGACGGAGACCCAGTACTTC | CAISPSGTGTETQYF
TRBJ1-6 | . | few | TRBV11-2 | TGTGCCAGCAGCTTCGAGGCCCAGAACTATAATTCACCCCTCCACTTT | CASSFEAQNYNSPLHF
TRBJ2-2 | . | many | TRBV30 | TGTGCCTGGAGTAAACTGGGACTTTCGGCCGGGGAGCTGTTTTTT | CAWSKLGLSAGELFF
TRBJ1-1 | . | . | TRBV5-4 | TGTGCCAGCAGCCCAAACAGGGTCATGAACACTGAAGCTTTCTTT | CASSPNRVMNTEAFF
TRBJ2-3 | TRBD2 | . | TRBV29-1 | TGCAGCGTTGTGGGAGGGCGCACAGATACGCAGTATTTT | CSVVGGRTDTQYF
TRBJ1-2 | TRBD1 | few | TRBV20-1 | TGCAGTGCTAGATCCCGTATTACAGGGGCCTATGGCTACACCTTC | CSARSRITGAYGYTF
TRBJ2-5 | . | . | TRBV11-2 | TGTGCCAGCAGCCGTGGGCCCCTCGGGGAGACCCAGTACTTC | CASSRGPLGETQYF
TRBJ2-3 | TRBD2 | . | TRBV20-1 | TGCAGTGCTACCCGACTAGCGGGGAGCACAGATACGCAGTATTTT | CSATRLAGSTDTQYF
TRBJ1-6 | TRBD1 | . | TRBV6-1 | TGTGCCAGCAGGCGACCGGGACAGGGGGCGCTCGGGAATTCACCCCTCCACTTT | CASRRPGQGALGNSPLHF
TRBJ2-2 | . | many | TRBV5-1 | TGCGCCAGCAGCTTGCCAGGGCTCCCCGGGGAGCTGTTTTTT | CASSLPGLPGELFF
TRBJ1-1 | . | few | TRBV12-3/TRBV12-4 | TGTGCCAGCAGTACTCGCCGCGACAGCCTCATGAACACTGAAGCTTTCTTT | CASSTRRDSLMNTEAFF
TRBJ1-5 | . | few | TRBV27 | TGTGCCAGCAGTTTCGGGGGAGACAATCAGCCCCAGCATTTT | CASSFGGDNQPQHF
TRBJ2-5 | TRBD2 | many | TRBV3-1 | TGTGCCAGCAGCGCCGCTTTAGCGGGGGGGAAAGAGACCCAGTACTTC | CASSAALAGGKETQYF
TRBJ2-4 | TRBD1 | few | TRBV5-8 | TGTGCCAGCAGCTTCGGTATACAGGGGGCCAAAAACATTCAGTACTTC | CASSFGIQGAKNIQYF
TRBJ1-5 | TRBD1 | . | TRBV29-1 | TGCAGCGTTGTCTTATCAGGGGGGCTTTATAGCAATCAGCCCCAGCATTTT | CSVVLSGGLYSNQPQHF
TRBJ1-5 | . | few | TRBV7-9 | TGTGCCAGCAGCCCGGACAATTATAATCAGCCCCAGCATTTT | CASSPDNYNQPQHF
TRBJ1-4 | . | few | TRBV6-1 | TGTGCCAGCAGTACGGGACAATATAATGAAAAACTGTTTTTT | CASSTGQYNEKLFF
TRBJ2-1 | . | . | TRBV12-3/TRBV12-4 | TGTACCAGCAGTTTCGGGGGGCGGGGGTCCTACAATGAGCAGTTCTTC | CTSSFGGRGSYNEQFF
TRBJ1-6 | . | many | TRBV20-1 | TGCAGTGCGGCTATCAGGGGTTATAATTCACCCCTCCACTTT | CSAAIRGYNSPLHF
TRBJ2-6 | . | few | TRBV4-2 | TGTGCCAGCAGCCAAGATTCTGGGGCCAACGTCCTGACTTTC | CASSQDSGANVLTF
TRBJ2-3 | TRBD2 | few | TRBV12-3/TRBV12-4 | TGTGCCAGCAGTTTATTCGCCGGGGGGGCGCCTCCAGATACGCAGTATTTT | CASSLFAGGAPPDTQYF
TRBJ1-1 | . | . | TRBV7-8 | TGTGCCAGCAGCCCCCTTCGGGGCCCGAGGACTGAAGCTTTCTTT | CASSPLRGPRTEAFF
TRBJ1-1 | . | few | TRBV5-6 | TGTGCCAGCAGCTTTGGTTCTAATGAAGCTTTCTTT | CASSFGSNEAFF
TRBJ1-2 | TRBD1 | few | TRBV7-9 | TGTGCCAGCAGACTGCCGGCGGGCAGGGGGAATGGCTACACCTTC | CASRLPAGRGNGYTF
TRBJ2-2 | . | many | TRBV12-3/TRBV12-4 | TGTGCCAGCAGTTGGGCAACTAGCACCGGGGAGCTGTTTTTT | CASSWATSTGELFF
TRBJ2-1 | . | few | TRBV20-1 | TGCAGTGCCGACGCGGGACGAGGCCCAGTCGAGTTCTTC | CSADAGRGPVEFF
TRBJ2-1 | TRBD2 | few | TRBV6-1 | TGTGCCAGCACCCTAGCCTCTAGCGGGGTTAATGAGCAGTTCTTC | CASTLASSGVNEQFF